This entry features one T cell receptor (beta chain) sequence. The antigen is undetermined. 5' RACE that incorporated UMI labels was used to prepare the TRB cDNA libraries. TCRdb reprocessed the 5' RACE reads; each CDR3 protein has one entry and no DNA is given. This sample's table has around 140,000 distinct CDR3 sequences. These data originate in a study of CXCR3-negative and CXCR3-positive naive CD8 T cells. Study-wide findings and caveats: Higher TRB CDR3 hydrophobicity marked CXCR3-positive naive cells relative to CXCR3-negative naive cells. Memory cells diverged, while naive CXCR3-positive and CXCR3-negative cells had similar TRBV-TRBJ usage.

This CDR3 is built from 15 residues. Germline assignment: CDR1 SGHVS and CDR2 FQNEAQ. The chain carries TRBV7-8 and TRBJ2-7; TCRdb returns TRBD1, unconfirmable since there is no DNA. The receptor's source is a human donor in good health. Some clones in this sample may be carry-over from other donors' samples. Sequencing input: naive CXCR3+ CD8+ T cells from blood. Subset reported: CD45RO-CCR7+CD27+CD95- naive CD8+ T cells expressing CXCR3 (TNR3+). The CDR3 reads CASRPPGQGQYEQYF. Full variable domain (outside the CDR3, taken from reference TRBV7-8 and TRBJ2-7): GAGVSQSPRYKVAKRGQDVALRCDPISGHVSLFWYQQALGQGPEFLTYFQNEAQLDKSGLPSDRFFAERPEGSVSTLKIQRTQQEDSAVYLCASRPPGQGQYEQYFGPGTRLTVT.